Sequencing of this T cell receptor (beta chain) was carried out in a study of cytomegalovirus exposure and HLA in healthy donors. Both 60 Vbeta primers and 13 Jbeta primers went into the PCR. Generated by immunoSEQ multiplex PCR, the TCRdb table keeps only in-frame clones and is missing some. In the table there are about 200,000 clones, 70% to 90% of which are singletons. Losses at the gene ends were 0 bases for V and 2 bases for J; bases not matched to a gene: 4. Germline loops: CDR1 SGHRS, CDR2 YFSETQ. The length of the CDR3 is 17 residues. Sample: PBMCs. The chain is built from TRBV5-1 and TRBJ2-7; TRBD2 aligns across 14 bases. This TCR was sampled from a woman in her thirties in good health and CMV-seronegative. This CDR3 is CASSLAPGLAGAYEQYF. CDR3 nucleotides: TGCGCCAGCAGCTTGGCCCCGGGACTAGCGGGGGCCTACGAGCAGTACTTC. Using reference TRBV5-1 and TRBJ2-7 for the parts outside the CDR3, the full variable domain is KAGVTQTPRYLIKTRGQQVTLSCSPISGHRSVSWYQQTPGQGLQFLFEYFSETQRNKGNFPGRFSGRQFSNSRSEMNVSTLELGDSALYLCASSLAPGLAGAYEQYFGPGTRLTVT.